One and the same sample provided the 29 T cell receptor beta chains below, sequenced in a study of cytomegalovirus exposure and HLA in healthy donors. The PCR was carried out with 60 Vbeta primers and 13 Jbeta primers. Sequenced by immunoSEQ multiplex PCR; TCRdb stores in-frame clones only, minus some. The sample consists of 200,000 or so clones, 80% to 85% of them appearing once. The sequenced sample consisted of PBMCs. These receptors all stem from a young woman in good health and CMV-seropositive.

The V call is TRBV7-9, the J call TRBJ1-1; D not certain. Germline V gene sequence: CDR1 SEHNR, CDR2 FQNEAQ (reference sequence). The CDR3 has 13 amino acids. V was trimmed by 2 bases and J by 5 bases, leaving 9 bases between them. The CDR3 sequence: CASSLSGFTEAFF. The DNA of the CDR3 is TGTGCCAGCAGCTTATCTGGCTTTACTGAAGCTTTCTTT.

The genes are TRBV30 and TRBJ1-3; 7 nucleotides line up with TRBD1. Trimming at V came to 0 bases and at J to 9 bases, leaving 5 bases not matched to a gene. CDR1 and CDR2 (germline): GTSNPN, SVGIG (reference sequence). CDR3 length equals 13 residues. CDR3 sequence: CAWSVAGGGTIYF. In DNA form, the CDR3 reads TGTGCCTGGAGTGTTGCAGGGGGAGGCACCATATATTTT.

The gene calls are TRBV7-8 and TRBJ1-3; D is unresolved. The length of the CDR3 is 15 residues. V shed 1 base and J shed 0 bases, with 7 bases lying between them. CDR1 SGHVS and CDR2 FQNEAQ come from the germline V gene. CDR3 sequence (DNA): TGTGCCAGCAGCTTAGGCGGCCGCTCTGGAAACACCATATATTTT. Protein sequence: CASSLGGRSGNTIYF.

The J gene is TRBJ2-2, the V gene TRBV6-4, with TRBD2 matching over 15 bases. There are 19 residues in the CDR3. Per germline, CDR1 MRHNA and CDR2 SNTAGT. V lost 9 bases and J lost 0; bases outside the gene matches: 11. DNA for the CDR3: TGTGCCAGTACGGAAGGGGGGACTAGCGGGGGGTCGAACACCGGGGAGCTGTTTTTT. As protein: CASTEGGTSGGSNTGELFF.

This clone was counted a single time. V and J are TRBV6-1 and TRBJ1-1; D not resolved. Trimming pared 8 bases from V and 2 bases from J, leaving 6 bases between. The CDR3 sequence is 11 residues long. Germline values: CDR1 MNHNS, CDR2 SASEGT. Written as DNA, the CDR3 is TGTGCCAGCCGTATTAACACTGAAGCTTTCTTT. Its protein is CASRINTEAFF.

The chain joins TRBV5-1 to TRBJ2-7; 11 bases are a match to TRBD1. Per germline, CDR1 SGHRS and CDR2 YFSETQ. The length of the CDR3 is 15 residues. V was clipped by 2 bases and J by 3 bases; unmatched bases: 4. CDR3 coding DNA: TGCGCCAGCAGCTTAGGCGGGACAGGGGGCTACGAGCAGTACTTC. As protein: CASSLGGTGGYEQYF.

This clone has just one count. Lacking the conserved final phenylalanine or tryptophan, this CDR3 likely reflects a read error. This chain connects TRBV7-9 to TRBJ1-1, with unresolved D. This CDR3 spans 14 amino acids. Germline V gene lookup returns CDR1 SEHNR and CDR2 FQNEAQ (reference sequence). V shed 1 base and J shed 6 bases, with 12 bases lying between them. This chain's CDR3 is CASSLGIKFAEAFL. In DNA form, the CDR3 reads TGTGCCAGCAGCTTAGGAATTAAGTTTGCTGAAGCTTTCCTT.

The chain employs TRBV28 and TRBJ1-2, with unresolved D. The CDR3 extends over 14 amino acids. V lost 1 base, J lost 2 bases, and 8 bases lay in between. Germline V gives CDR1 MDHEN, CDR2 SYDVKM. The CDR3 sequence is CASSLYWRNYGYTF. In DNA form, the CDR3 reads TGTGCCAGCAGTTTATATTGGCGGAACTATGGCTACACCTTC.

The rearrangement joins TRBV7-2 to TRBJ2-1; D may be TRBD1 (6 bases). This CDR3 has 14 amino acids. V was pared by 3 bases and J by 9 bases, with 15 bases between. Looked up from germline, CDR1 is SGHTA and CDR2 is FQGNSA. The CDR3 DNA is TGTGCCAGCAGCTTCCTTGTGGGGGCATCTGAGCAGTTCTTC. Translating it yields CASSFLVGASEQFF.

J is TRBJ1-3 and V is TRBV7-9; 7 nucleotides align to TRBD1. The CDR3 spans 14 residues. J gave up 4 bases and V 2 bases, and 2 bases lay outside the gene matches. The germline V gene has CDR1 SEHNR and CDR2 FQNEAQ (reference sequence). CDR3: CASSLRGPGNTIYF. The CDR3 DNA reads as TGTGCCAGCAGCTTAAGGGGGCCGGGAAACACCATATATTTT.

The chain employs TRBV6-1 and TRBJ2-7, with 13 nucleotides matching TRBD2. J was trimmed by 2 bases and V by 6 bases; bases with no gene match: 4. CDR1 and CDR2 from the germline V gene are MNHNS and SASEGT. The CDR3 contains 15 residues. CDR3 bases: TGTGCCAGCAGGACTAGCGGGGGGTCCGCCTACGAGCAGTACTTC. It specifies CASRTSGGSAYEQYF.

The CDR3 protein is CASSDSDRGQIVGGYTF. In DNA, the CDR3 is TGTGCCAGCAGTGACTCGGACAGGGGGCAGATAGTGGGTGGCTACACCTTC. This chain connects TRBV6-4 to TRBJ1-2; 11 nucleotides agree with TRBD1. The CDR3 loop spans 17 amino acids. After removal of 0 bases from V and 7 bases from J, the junction contained 10 bases not matched to a gene. CDR1 is MRHNA and CDR2 is SNTAGT in the germline V gene.

This chain links TRBV30 with TRBJ1-2; no reliable D call. The ends were cut back, 5 bases at V and 8 bases at J, with 9 bases in the middle. The germline V gene has CDR1 GTSNPN and CDR2 SVGIG (reference sequence). The CDR3 consists of 10 residues. The CDR3 loop reads CAWAEKGYTF. CDR3 sequence (DNA): TGTGCCTGGGCAGAAAAGGGCTACACCTTC.

This clone has more than one count but fewer than ten. This chain links TRBV25-1 with TRBJ1-1; D is uncertain. The CDR3 extends over 13 amino acids. V lost 4 bases and J 1 base, leaving 7 bases between the germline ends. Looked up from germline, CDR1 is MGHDK and CDR2 is SYGVNS. The CDR3 spells CASSAGGNTEAFF. The CDR3 coding sequence is TGTGCCAGCAGTGCGGGAGGGAACACTGAAGCTTTCTTT. Looking up the rest from reference TRBV25-1 and TRBJ1-1 gives the full variable domain: EADIYQTPRYLVIGTGKKITLECSQTMGHDKMYWYQQDPGMELHLIHYSYGVNSTEKGDLSSESTVSRIRTEHFPLTLESARPSHTSQYLCASSAGGNTEAFFGQGTRLTVV.

The chain links TRBV9 to TRBJ1-3, with D unresolved. Deletions cut 3 bases from V and 4 bases from J, with 8 bases between. The CDR3 loop spans 13 amino acids. Germline values: CDR1 SGDLS, CDR2 YYNGEE. CDR3 nucleotides: TGTGCCAGCAGCGGCAGACAAGGAAACACCATATATTTT. Its protein product is CASSGRQGNTIYF.

The V and J genes are TRBV15 and TRBJ2-5; D not certain. CDR3 length equals 15 residues. Trimming took off 2 bases at V and 5 bases at J, with 15 bases between the two ends. Germline CDR1 LNHNV, CDR2 YYDKDF (reference sequence). The CDR3 is CATSRTRGSSETQYF. CDR3 nucleotides: TGTGCCACCAGCAGAACCAGAGGAAGTTCGGAGACCCAGTACTTC. Full variable domain (remainder filled in from reference TRBV15 and TRBJ2-5): DAMVIQNPRYQVTQFGKPVTLSCSQTLNHNVMYWYQQKSSQAPKLLFHYYDKDFNNEADTPDNFQSRRPNTSFCFLDIRSPGLGDTAMYLCATSRTRGSSETQYFGPGTRLLVL.

This sequence joins TRBV13 and TRBJ1-2, with 9 nucleotides matching TRBD1. CDR1 is PRHDT, CDR2 FYEKMQ, per germline (reference sequence). There are 18 residues in the CDR3. After removal of 5 bases from V and 0 bases from J, the junction contained 13 bases not matched to a gene. In DNA, the CDR3 is TGTGCCAGCAGCCGCGAAGGAGGACAGGGGCTCTCTAACTATGGCTACACCTTC. Translating it yields CASSREGGQGLSNYGYTF.

The rearrangement uses TRBV2 and TRBJ2-1, with TRBD1 matching over 8 bases. CDR3 size: 14 residues. Germline V gene data show CDR1 as SNHLY and CDR2 as FYNNEI. With 7 bases clipped from V and 2 bases from J, the junction kept 4 bases outside the gene matches. The CDR3 DNA sequence: TGTGCCAGCATTGGACAGGGTCCCTACAATGAGCAGTTCTTC. It yields the protein CASIGQGPYNEQFF.

J is TRBJ2-1 and V is TRBV9, with D possibly TRBD2 on 6 matching bases. The CDR3 has 14 amino acids. Germline CDR1 is SGDLS and CDR2 is YYNGEE. Trimming stripped 0 bases from V and 8 bases from J, with 12 bases between. The CDR3 region is CASSVGGTAYEQFF. The CDR3, as DNA: TGTGCCAGCAGCGTAGGGGGGACTGCGTATGAGCAGTTCTTC.

V and J are TRBV11-2 and TRBJ2-7; no reliable D call. Deletions cut 1 base from V and 3 bases from J, with 7 bases between. The CDR3 length is 13 residues. Germline CDR1 and CDR2: SGHAT and FQNNGV. CDR3 amino acids: CASSLVASYEQYV. The CDR3 region has the DNA TGTGCCAGCAGCTTAGTAGCCAGCTACGAGCAGTACGTC.

The V call is TRBV13, the J call TRBJ2-2; 10 bases map to TRBD1. The CDR3 has 15 amino acids. V lost 5 bases to trimming and J lost 7 bases; unmatched junction nucleotides: 7. Looked up from germline, CDR1 is PRHDT and CDR2 is FYEKMQ (reference sequence). The CDR3 region is CASSEWGQGHGELFF. CDR3 DNA: TGTGCCAGCAGCGAATGGGGACAGGGGCACGGGGAGCTGTTTTTT.

This chain uses TRBV19 with TRBJ2-3; 8 positions agree with TRBD2. This CDR3 is built from 15 residues. V lost 4 bases and J lost 2; bases outside the gene matches: 5. Germline CDR1 and CDR2: LNHDA and SQIVND (reference sequence). CDR3 residues: CASSNAGGPTDTQYF. The CDR3 DNA reads TGTGCCAGTAGTAACGCGGGGGGACCCACAGATACGCAGTATTTT.

This chain connects TRBV5-1 to TRBJ1-6; possibly TRBD1 for D (5 bases). The CDR3 runs to 15 residues. The V gene lost 4 bases and the J gene lost 7 bases, with 15 bases spanning the gap. CDR1 is SGHRS and CDR2 is YFSETQ in the germline V gene. In nucleotides, the CDR3 is TGCGCCAGCAGCGCCGACAGACCGGAAAATTCACCCCTCCACTTT. It encodes CASSADRPENSPLHF. The whole variable domain, filled in from reference TRBV5-1 and TRBJ1-6, reads KAGVTQTPRYLIKTRGQQVTLSCSPISGHRSVSWYQQTPGQGLQFLFEYFSETQRNKGNFPGRFSGRQFSNSRSEMNVSTLELGDSALYLCASSADRPENSPLHFGNGTRLTVT.

The V gene is TRBV5-1, the J gene TRBJ1-1; D is unresolved. Germline V lookup: CDR1 SGHRS, CDR2 YFSETQ. CDR3 length equals 15 residues. V lost 0 bases to trimming and J lost 3 bases, with 12 bases between them. For the CDR3, the DNA is TGCGCCAGCAGCTTGGAATCCGGCGGCTACACTGAAGCTTTCTTT. It translates to CASSLESGGYTEAFF.

This chain connects TRBV6-5 to TRBJ2-3, with 12 bases lining up with TRBD2. Germline CDR1 MNHEY, CDR2 SVGAGI. The V gene end was trimmed by 6 bases and the J gene end by 3 bases; junction bases not matched to a gene: 4. The CDR3 is made up of 15 amino acids. The CDR3 loop reads CASRSSGGGTDTQYF. Here the CDR3 DNA reads TGTGCCAGCAGGTCTAGCGGGGGGGGGACAGATACGCAGTATTTT.

The V and J genes are TRBV6-5 and TRBJ1-1; D gene ambiguous. Trimming took 2 bases from V and 2 from J, leaving 9 bases between them. The CDR3 covers 14 residues. Germline V gene lookup returns CDR1 MNHEY and CDR2 SVGAGI. The CDR3 loop is CASSYTYYNTEAFF. DNA of the CDR3: TGTGCCAGCAGTTACACTTACTATAACACTGAAGCTTTCTTT.

The rearrangement joins TRBV30 to TRBJ1-4; TRBD1 might be the D (6 bases). Per the germline V gene, CDR1 is GTSNPN and CDR2 is SVGIG (reference sequence). The length of the CDR3 is 13 residues. The ends were cut back, 0 bases at V and 7 bases at J, with 9 bases in the middle. The CDR3 coding sequence is TGTGCCTGGAGTGTACAGGGTATTGAAAAACTGTTTTTT. As protein: CAWSVQGIEKLFF. The full variable domain, its missing parts supplied by reference TRBV30 and TRBJ1-4, is SQTIHQWPATLVQPVGSPLSLECTVEGTSNPNLYWYRQAAGRGLQLLFYSVGIGQISSEVPQNLSASRPQDRQFILSSKKLLLSDSGFYLCAWSVQGIEKLFFGSGTQLSVL.

The V gene is TRBV5-1, the J gene TRBJ2-1, with D maybe TRBD2 (5 bases). The CDR3 loop spans 13 amino acids. The V end lost 4 bases, the J end lost 6 bases, and 11 bases lay between the germline ends. Looked up from germline, CDR1 is SGHRS and CDR2 is YFSETQ. Here the CDR3 DNA reads TGCGCCAGCAGCGTTATACTAGGCAATGAGCAGTTCTTC. This sequence encodes CASSVILGNEQFF.

This rearrangement joins TRBV25-1 to TRBJ1-1; D is uncertain. CDR1 and CDR2 from the germline V gene are MGHDK and SYGVNS. CDR3 length equals 14 residues. Trimming shortened V by 6 bases and J by 4 bases, and 15 bases separated the two germline ends. CDR3 sequence reads: CASRPEGRVTEAFF. CDR3 coding DNA: TGTGCCAGCAGGCCCGAGGGTCGGGTCACTGAAGCTTTCTTT.